This paragraph reports one T cell receptor beta chain. Its antigen is not known. This specimen comes from a study of T cell repertoires in cytomegalovirus infection. Study overall: It can be stated that public TCR beta signatures indicated CMV infection as well as a matching HLA type. Study-level findings and limits: HLA-C-restricted TCR beta clonotypes specific for CMV led the ex vivo response. Carriage of CMV together with the relevant HLA was identifiable through cumulative public TCR beta family frequency.

TCRdb independently ran MiXCR on the reads; one entry per CDR3 protein. The sample lists around 710,000 distinct CDR3 sequences, about 27% occurring once. Germline-derived CDR1 and CDR2 are SGHVS and FQNEAQ. With 5 bases removed from V and 5 bases from J, the gap between germline ends came to 18 bases. The CDR3 runs 16 residues. Sequenced material: cultured CD8+ T cells from PBMCs, taken from culture after CMV antigen stimulation. The clonotype originates from a human donor in good health (CMV status not recorded). Some clones in this sample may be carry-over from other donors' samples. The chain couples TRBV7-8 to TRBJ2-2, with D possibly matching TRBD1 (5 bases). CDR3 sequence reads: CASSPLGQGGTGELFF. The CDR3 DNA reads as TGTGCCAGCAGCCCACTGGGGCAGGGTGGGACCGGGGAGCTGTTTTTT.